Sequencing of this TCR beta chain was carried out in a study of T-cell memory formation after mild COVID-19. Across the whole study: Largely donor-specific sequence clusters came from a couple of donors.

Germline-derived CDR1 and CDR2 are SGHRS and YFSETQ. The CDR3 covers 17 residues. V gave up 3 bases and J gave up 3 bases; unmatched junction bases: 9. 5'RACE, which relied on constant-segment primers, yielded TCR alpha and TCR beta cDNA libraries carrying sample barcodes and UMIs. TCRdb redid the calling of the 5' RACE reads with MiXCR, one entry per CDR3 protein. Among about 410,000 distinct CDR3 sequences listed, roughly 17% were seen once. Study results and limitations: Day 15 to 85 contracting clones showed balanced CD4/CD8; day 15 to 37 expanders favored CD4+. The main location of contracting CD4+ clones was CM and EM, and that of contracting CD8+ clones was EMRA.

The sample holds many counts of this clonotype. Its specificity is not known. The chain uses TRBV5-1 and TRBJ2-2; 9 bases map to TRBD1. The TCR was taken from a man between 18 and 35 years old who had mild COVID-19 (a few samples of this study predate the infection). Cell type and time point are not known. The sample comprised PBMCs or a T cell subset sorted from them (not recorded which). The CDR3 reads CASSSIQGAWDTGELFF. CDR3 DNA sequence: TGCGCCAGCAGCTCCATACAGGGGGCTTGGGACACCGGGGAGCTGTTTTTT. Full variable domain (outside the CDR3, taken from reference TRBV5-1 and TRBJ2-2): KAGVTQTPRYLIKTRGQQVTLSCSPISGHRSVSWYQQTPGQGLQFLFEYFSETQRNKGNFPGRFSGRQFSNSRSEMNVSTLELGDSALYLCASSSIQGAWDTGELFFGEGSRLTVL.